Here is one TCR beta chain with its context. Original processing methods: Estimates of nucleated cell counts were drawn from the amplification of reference gene primers. This table comes from immunoSEQ multiplex PCR, and its TCRdb copy is limited to in-frame clones, with some not included. The V and J calls and the clone size are those of that table, but D and trimming were determined from the DNA. The data hold tens of thousands of clones, with about four fifths observed a single time. CDR3 length: 15 residues. V lost 5 bases to trimming and J lost 4 bases, with 12 bases between them. Germline CDR1 reads SGHTA; CDR2 reads FQGNSA. The data derive from a study of blood T cell repertoires in COVID-19. Whole-study context: Whether acute or convalescent, the COVID-19 samples came from the United States, Italy and Spain. From T cells, B-cell-depleted T cells, or PBMCs came the material, which was cDNA or gDNA.

The chain has TRBV7-2 and TRBJ2-6, with no clear D. Sequencing was done on a sample of peripheral blood. The receptor was derived from a man between 65 and 85 years old with acute or convalescent COVID-19. CDR3 nucleotides: TGTGCCAGCAGCAACGAGAGGTCCGGGGCCAACGTCCTGACTTTC. This encodes CASSNERSGANVLTF.